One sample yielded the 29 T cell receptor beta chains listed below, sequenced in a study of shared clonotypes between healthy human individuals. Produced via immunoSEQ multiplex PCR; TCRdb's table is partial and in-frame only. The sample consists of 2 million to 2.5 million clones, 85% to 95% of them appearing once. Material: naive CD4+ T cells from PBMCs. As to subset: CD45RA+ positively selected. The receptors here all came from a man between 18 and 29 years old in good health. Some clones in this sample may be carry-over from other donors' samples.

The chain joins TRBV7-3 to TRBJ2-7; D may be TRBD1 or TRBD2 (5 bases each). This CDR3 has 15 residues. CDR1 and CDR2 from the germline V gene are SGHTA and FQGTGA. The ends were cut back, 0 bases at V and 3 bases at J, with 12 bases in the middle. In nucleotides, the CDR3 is TGTGCCAGCAGCTTAACACGGGGCAGGGTCTACGAGCAGTACTTC. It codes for CASSLTRGRVYEQYF.

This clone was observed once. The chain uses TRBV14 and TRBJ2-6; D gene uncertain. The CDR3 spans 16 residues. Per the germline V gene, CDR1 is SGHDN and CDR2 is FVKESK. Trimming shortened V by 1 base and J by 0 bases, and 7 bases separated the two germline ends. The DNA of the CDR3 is TGTGCCAGCAGCCAAGCGTTCCGCTCTGGGGCCAACGTCCTGACTTTC. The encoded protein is CASSQAFRSGANVLTF.

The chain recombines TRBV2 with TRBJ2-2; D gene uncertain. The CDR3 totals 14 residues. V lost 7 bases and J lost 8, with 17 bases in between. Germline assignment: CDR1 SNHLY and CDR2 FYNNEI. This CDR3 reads CASTIGPVPGELFF. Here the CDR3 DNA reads TGTGCCAGCACAATCGGACCCGTTCCAGGGGAGCTGTTTTTT.

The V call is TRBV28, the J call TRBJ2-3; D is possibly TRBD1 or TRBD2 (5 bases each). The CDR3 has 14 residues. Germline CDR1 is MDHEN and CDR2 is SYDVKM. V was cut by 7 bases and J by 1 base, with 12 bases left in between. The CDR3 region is CASNPGQRTDTQYF. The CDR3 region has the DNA TGTGCCAGCAACCCGGGGCAACGCACAGATACGCAGTATTTT.

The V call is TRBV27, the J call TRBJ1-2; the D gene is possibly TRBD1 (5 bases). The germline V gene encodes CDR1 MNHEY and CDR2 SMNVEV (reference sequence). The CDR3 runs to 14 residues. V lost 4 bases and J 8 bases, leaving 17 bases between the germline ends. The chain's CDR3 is CASSSPGFTWGYTF. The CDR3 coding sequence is TGTGCCAGCAGTTCTCCAGGGTTTACGTGGGGCTACACCTTC.

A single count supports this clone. The CDR3 DNA sequence: TGTGCCAGCACCGACCTGGGCAGGGAGGGCACTGAAGCTTTCTTT. This codes for CASTDLGREGTEAFF. This chain uses TRBV5-6 with TRBJ1-1; a possible D gene is TRBD1 (5 bases). CDR1 and CDR2 (germline): SGHDT, YYEEEE. The CDR3 is 15 amino acids. V lost 6 bases, J lost 4 bases, and 19 bases lay in between.

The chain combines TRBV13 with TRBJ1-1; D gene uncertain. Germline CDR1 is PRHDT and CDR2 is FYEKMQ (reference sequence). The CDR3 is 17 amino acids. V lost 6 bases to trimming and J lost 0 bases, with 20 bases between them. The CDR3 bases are TGTGCCAGCAGTTCACGCCATCGAAATCTCATGAACACTGAAGCTTTCTTT. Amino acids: CASSSRHRNLMNTEAFF. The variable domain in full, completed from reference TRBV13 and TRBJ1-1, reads AAGVIQSPRHLIKEKRETATLKCYPIPRHDTVYWYQQGPGQDPQFLISFYEKMQSDKGSIPDRFSAQQFSDYHSELNMSSLELGDSALYFCASSSRHRNLMNTEAFFGQGTRLTVV.

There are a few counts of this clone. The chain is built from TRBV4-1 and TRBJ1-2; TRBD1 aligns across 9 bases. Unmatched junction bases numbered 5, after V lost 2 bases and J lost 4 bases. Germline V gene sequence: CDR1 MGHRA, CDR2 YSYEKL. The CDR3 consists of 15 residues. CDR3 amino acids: CASSQPDRGSYGYTF. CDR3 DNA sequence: TGCGCCAGCAGCCAACCTGACAGGGGGAGCTATGGCTACACCTTC.

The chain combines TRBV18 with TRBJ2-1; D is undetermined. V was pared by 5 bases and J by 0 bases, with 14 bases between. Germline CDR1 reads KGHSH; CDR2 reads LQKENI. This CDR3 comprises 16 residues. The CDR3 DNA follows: TGTGCCAGCTCATCGAGAGACGGCACCTCCTACAATGAGCAGTTCTTC. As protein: CASSSRDGTSYNEQFF.

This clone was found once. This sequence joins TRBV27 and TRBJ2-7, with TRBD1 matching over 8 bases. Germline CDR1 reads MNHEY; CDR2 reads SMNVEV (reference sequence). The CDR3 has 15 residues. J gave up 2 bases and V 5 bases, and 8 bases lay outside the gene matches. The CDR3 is CASSIRDRFAYEQYF. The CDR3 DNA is TGTGCCAGCAGTATCCGGGACAGGTTCGCCTACGAGCAGTACTTC.

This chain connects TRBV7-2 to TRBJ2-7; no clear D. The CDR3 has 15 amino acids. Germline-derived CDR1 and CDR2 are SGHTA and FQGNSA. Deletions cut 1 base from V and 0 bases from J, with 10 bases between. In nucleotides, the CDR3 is TGTGCCAGCAGCTTAGTCCAACCCGGCTCCTACGAGCAGTACTTC. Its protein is CASSLVQPGSYEQYF.

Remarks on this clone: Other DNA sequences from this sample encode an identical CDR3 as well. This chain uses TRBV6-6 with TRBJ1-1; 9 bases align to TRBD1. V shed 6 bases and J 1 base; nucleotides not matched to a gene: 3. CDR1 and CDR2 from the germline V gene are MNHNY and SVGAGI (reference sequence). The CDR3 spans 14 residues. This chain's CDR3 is CASSRGQGNTEAFF. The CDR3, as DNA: TGTGCCAGCAGCCGGGGACAGGGGAACACTGAAGCTTTCTTT.

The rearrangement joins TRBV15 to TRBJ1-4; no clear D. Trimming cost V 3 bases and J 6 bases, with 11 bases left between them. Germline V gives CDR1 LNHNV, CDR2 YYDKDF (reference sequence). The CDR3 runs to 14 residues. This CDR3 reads CATSRAAWDEKLFF. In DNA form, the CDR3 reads TGTGCCACCAGCAGGGCGGCGTGGGATGAAAAACTGTTTTTT.

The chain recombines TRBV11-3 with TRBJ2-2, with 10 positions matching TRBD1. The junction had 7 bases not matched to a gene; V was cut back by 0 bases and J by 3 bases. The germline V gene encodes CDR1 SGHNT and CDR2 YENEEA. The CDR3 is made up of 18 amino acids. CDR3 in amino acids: CASSLDLGQGHDTGELFF. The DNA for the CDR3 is TGTGCCAGCAGCTTAGATCTGGGACAGGGGCACGACACCGGGGAGCTGTTTTTT.

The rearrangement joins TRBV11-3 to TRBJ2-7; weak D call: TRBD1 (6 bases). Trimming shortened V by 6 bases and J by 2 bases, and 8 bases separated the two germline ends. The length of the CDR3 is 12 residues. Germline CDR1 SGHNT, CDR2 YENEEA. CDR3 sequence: CASSKGAYEQYF. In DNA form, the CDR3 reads TGTGCCAGCAGTAAGGGGGCCTACGAGCAGTACTTC. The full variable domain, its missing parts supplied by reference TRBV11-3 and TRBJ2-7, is EAGVVQSPRYKIIEKKQPVAFWCNPISGHNTLYWYLQNLGQGPELLIRYENEEAVDDSQLPKDRFSAERLKGVDSTLKIQPAELGDSAVYLCASSKGAYEQYFGPGTRLTVT.

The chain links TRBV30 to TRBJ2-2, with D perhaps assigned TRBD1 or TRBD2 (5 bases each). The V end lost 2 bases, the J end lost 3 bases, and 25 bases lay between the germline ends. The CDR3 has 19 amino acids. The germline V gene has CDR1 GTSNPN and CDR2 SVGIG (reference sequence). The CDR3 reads CAWSTQWAGTVDDTGELFF. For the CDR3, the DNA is TGTGCCTGGAGTACGCAATGGGCAGGGACGGTGGACGACACCGGGGAGCTGTTTTTT.

CDR3 sequence reads: CAARQGLATNEKLFF. CDR3 nucleotide sequence: TGTGCCGCCCGACAGGGACTAGCAACTAATGAAAAACTGTTTTTT. The chain employs TRBV30 and TRBJ1-4; 7 bases align to TRBD1. The CDR3 loop spans 15 amino acids. Germline V gene lookup returns CDR1 GTSNPN and CDR2 SVGIG (reference sequence). The junction had 9 bases not matched to a gene; V was cut back by 8 bases and J by 0 bases.

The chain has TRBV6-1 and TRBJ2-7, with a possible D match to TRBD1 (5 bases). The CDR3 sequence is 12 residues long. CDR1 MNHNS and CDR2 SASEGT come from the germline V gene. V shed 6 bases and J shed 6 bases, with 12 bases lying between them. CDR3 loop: CASSVGHREQYF. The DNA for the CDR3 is TGTGCCAGCAGCGTTGGACACCGCGAGCAGTACTTC.

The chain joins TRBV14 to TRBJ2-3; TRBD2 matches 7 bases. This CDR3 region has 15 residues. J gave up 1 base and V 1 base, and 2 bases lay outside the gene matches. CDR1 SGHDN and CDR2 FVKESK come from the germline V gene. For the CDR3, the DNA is TGTGCCAGCAGCCAAGCGGCGGGAGGCACAGATACGCAGTATTTT. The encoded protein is CASSQAAGGTDTQYF.

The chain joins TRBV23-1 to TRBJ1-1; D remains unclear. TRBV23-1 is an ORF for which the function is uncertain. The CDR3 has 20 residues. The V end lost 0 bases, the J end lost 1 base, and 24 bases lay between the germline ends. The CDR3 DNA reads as TGCGCCAGCAGTCAATCGCCGTGGGATTTGGGTCTGCCCCAGAACACTGAAGCTTTCTTT. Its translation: CASSQSPWDLGLPQNTEAFF.

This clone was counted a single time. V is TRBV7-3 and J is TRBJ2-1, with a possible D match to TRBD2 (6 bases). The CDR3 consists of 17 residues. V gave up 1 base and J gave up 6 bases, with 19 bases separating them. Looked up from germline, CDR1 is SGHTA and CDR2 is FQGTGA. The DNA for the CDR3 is TGTGCCAGCAGCTTAATCCTCTCTTACGGGAGCAGCAATGAGCAGTTCTTC. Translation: CASSLILSYGSSNEQFF. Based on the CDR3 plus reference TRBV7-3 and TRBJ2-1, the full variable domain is GAGVSQTPSNKVTEKGKYVELRCDPISGHTALYWYRQSLGQGPEFLIYFQGTGAADDSGLPNDRFFAVRPEGSVSTLKIQRTERGDSAVYLCASSLILSYGSSNEQFFGPGTRLTVL.

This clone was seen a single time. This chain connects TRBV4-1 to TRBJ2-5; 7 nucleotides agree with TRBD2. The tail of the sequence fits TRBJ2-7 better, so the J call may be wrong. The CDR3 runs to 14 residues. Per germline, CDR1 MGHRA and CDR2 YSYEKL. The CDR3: CASSQGEGDYEQYF. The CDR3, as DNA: TGCGCCAGCAGCCAAGGGGAGGGAGACTACGAGCAGTACTTC.

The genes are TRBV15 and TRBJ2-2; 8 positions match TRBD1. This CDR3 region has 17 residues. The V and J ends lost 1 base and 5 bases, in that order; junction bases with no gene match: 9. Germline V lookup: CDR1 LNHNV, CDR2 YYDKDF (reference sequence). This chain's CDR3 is CATSRGSRQGTTGELFF. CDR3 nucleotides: TGTGCCACCAGCAGAGGTTCCAGACAGGGGACAACCGGGGAGCTGTTTTTT.

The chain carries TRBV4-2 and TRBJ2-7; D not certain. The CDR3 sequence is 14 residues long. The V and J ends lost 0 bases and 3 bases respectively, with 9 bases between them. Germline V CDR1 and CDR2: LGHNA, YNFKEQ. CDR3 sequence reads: CASSQERILYEQYF. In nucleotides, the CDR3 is TGTGCCAGCAGCCAAGAACGAATACTCTACGAGCAGTACTTC.

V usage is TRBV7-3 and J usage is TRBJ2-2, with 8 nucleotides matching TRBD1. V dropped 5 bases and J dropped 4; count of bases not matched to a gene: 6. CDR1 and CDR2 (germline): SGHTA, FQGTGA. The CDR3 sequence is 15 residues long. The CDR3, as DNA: TGTGCCAGCAGCCCAGGGGGCTTTGGCACCGGGGAGCTGTTTTTT. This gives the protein CASSPGGFGTGELFF.

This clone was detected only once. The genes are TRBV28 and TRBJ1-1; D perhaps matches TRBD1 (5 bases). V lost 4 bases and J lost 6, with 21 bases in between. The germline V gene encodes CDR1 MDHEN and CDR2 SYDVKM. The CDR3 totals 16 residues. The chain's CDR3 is CASSSGGMGPSPEAFF. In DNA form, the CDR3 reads TGTGCCAGCAGTTCTGGGGGGATGGGGCCCTCGCCTGAAGCTTTCTTT.

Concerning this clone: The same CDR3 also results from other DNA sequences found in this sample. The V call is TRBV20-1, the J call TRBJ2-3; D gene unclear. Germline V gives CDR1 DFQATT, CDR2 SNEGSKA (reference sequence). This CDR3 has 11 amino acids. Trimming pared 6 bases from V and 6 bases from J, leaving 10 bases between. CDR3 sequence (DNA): TGCAGTGCCGGAACTGTGGATACGCAGTATTTT. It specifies CSAGTVDTQYF.

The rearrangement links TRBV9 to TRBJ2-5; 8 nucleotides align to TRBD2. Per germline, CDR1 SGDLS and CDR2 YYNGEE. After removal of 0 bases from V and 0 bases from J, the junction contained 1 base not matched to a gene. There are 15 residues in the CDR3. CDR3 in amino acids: CASSVGLANQETQYF. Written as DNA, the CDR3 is TGTGCCAGCAGCGTAGGACTAGCGAACCAAGAGACCCAGTACTTC.

CDR3 bases: TGTGCCAGCAGTGAAGCTAGACTAGCGGCCTACGAGCAGTACTTC. It yields the protein CASSEARLAAYEQYF. The gene calls are TRBV6-1 and TRBJ2-7; 9 positions match TRBD2. V lost 0 bases and J lost 2; bases outside the gene matches: 2. The germline V gene has CDR1 MNHNS and CDR2 SASEGT. The CDR3 sequence is 15 residues long.